This T cell receptor beta chain was identified in a study of CD8 T cells in Susac syndrome. Random-hexamer reverse transcription was applied to about 0.45 to 1 ug RNA. TCRdb used MiXCR to reprocess the immunoSEQ multiplex PCR reads, holding one entry per CDR3 protein. This table has 130,000 or so distinct CDR3 sequences, 80% appearing once. By share, this clonotype counts as medium-sized. The V end lost 3 bases, the J end lost 10 bases, and 16 bases lay between the germline ends. This CDR3 has 14 amino acids. Germline CDR1 SNHLY, CDR2 FYNNEI. The sequence derives from a human donor with multiple sclerosis. Sequenced input: CD8+ T cells from PBMCs. The chain combines TRBV2 with TRBJ2-1, with D uncertain. The CDR3 here is CASSDPGPQAEQFF. The CDR3 coding sequence is TGTGCCAGCAGTGACCCCGGCCCACAAGCAGAGCAGTTCTTC.